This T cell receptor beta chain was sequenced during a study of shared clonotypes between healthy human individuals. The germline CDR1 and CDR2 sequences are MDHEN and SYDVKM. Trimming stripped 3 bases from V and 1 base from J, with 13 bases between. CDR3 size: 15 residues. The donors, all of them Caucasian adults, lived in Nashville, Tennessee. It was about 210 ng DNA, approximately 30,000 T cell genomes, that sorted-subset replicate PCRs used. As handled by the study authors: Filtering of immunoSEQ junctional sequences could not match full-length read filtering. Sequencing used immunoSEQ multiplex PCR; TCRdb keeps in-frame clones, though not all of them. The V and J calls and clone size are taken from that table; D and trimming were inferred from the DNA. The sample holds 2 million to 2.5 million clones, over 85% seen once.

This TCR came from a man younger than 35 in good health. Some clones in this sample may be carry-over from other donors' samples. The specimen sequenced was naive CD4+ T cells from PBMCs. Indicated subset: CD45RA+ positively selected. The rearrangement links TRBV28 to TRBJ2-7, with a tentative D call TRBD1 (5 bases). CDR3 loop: CASSLGGAPSYEQYF. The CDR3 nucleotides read TGTGCCAGCAGTTTGGGTGGGGCACCTTCCTACGAGCAGTACTTC.